This TCR beta chain was observed in a study of monozygotic twins with inflammatory bowel disease. Study-wide results and caveats: Discordant twins showed the same repertoire similarity as concordant twins, possibly from limited power.

Details on this clonotype: The target antigen is unknown.

Molecular identifiers with 6-nucleotide sample barcodes were added during cDNA synthesis via template switching. Two nested PCRs, around 16 and 10 cycles, amplified TCRalpha and TCRbeta cDNA. One entry per CDR3 protein, without DNA, is what TCRdb gives after re-calling the 5' RACE reads. The listing contains 420,000 or so distinct CDR3 sequences. Germline values: CDR1 SGHTA, CDR2 FQGNSA. The CDR3 consists of 16 residues. The sequence was collected from a human donor with ulcerative colitis or Crohn's disease, or a healthy co-twin of an affected twin (not recorded which). This chain links TRBV7-2 with TRBJ2-3; TCRdb indicates TRBD2, and absent DNA this call remains unverified. The sample consisted of blood. The CDR3 region is CASSLTGTREPDVQYF.